These 9 T cell receptor beta chains came from one sample sequenced in a study of T cells in Graves' hyperthyroidism and ophthalmopathy. From RNA transcripts, TCR beta CDR3 regions were amplified. Using the HTBI primer set, a first-round RT-PCR was run on the TCR CDR3. One entry per CDR3 protein, called by TCRdb with MiXCR from the multiplex PCR reads. The sample has a few hundred thousand distinct CDR3 sequences, roughly 15% seen once; the top ten hold approximately 5.8%. Sequencing was carried out using blood. All receptors come from a woman between 18 and 30 years old with Graves' hyperthyroidism.

This clonotype was recorded at least ten times. The chain combines TRBV5-1 with TRBJ2-2; the match to TRBD1 covers 8 bases. Germline V lookup: CDR1 SGHRS, CDR2 YFSETQ. V lost 4 bases and J lost 4; bases outside the gene matches: 6. This CDR3 spans 15 amino acids. The CDR3 region is CASSPLTGATGELFF. In DNA, the CDR3 is TGCGCCAGCAGCCCCTTGACAGGGGCCACCGGGGAGCTGTTTTTT.

This clonotype was seen repeatedly, ten times or more. The chain uses TRBV28 and TRBJ1-5; 7 bases agree with TRBD1. Germline loops: CDR1 MDHEN, CDR2 SYDVKM. The V segment lost 5 bases and the J segment 2 bases; nucleotides outside the gene matches: 12. The CDR3 is 17 amino acids. CDR3 residues: CASSMGLGQRGNQPQHF. CDR3 DNA: TGTGCCAGCAGTATGGGGTTGGGACAGAGGGGCAATCAGCCCCAGCATTTT.

This clonotype came up many times. The rearrangement links TRBV28 to TRBJ2-4, with D hard to call. Per germline, CDR1 MDHEN and CDR2 SYDVKM. V was trimmed by 3 bases and J by 0 bases, leaving 6 bases between them. This CDR3 spans 14 amino acids. As DNA, the CDR3 is TGTGCCAGCAGTTTGTCCCCAGCCAAAAACATTCAGTACTTC. This translates into CASSLSPAKNIQYF.

In this sample, this clonotype turned up a few times. The V gene is TRBV15, the J gene TRBJ2-1; D is undetermined. Trimming removed 3 bases from V and 13 bases from J, with 16 bases in between. CDR3 size: 13 residues. Germline V gives CDR1 LNHNV, CDR2 YYDKDF (reference sequence). CDR3 sequence reads: CATSRAYISVQFF. The DNA for the CDR3 is TGTGCCACCAGCAGGGCCTATATCTCGGTCCAGTTCTTC.

Many counts were recorded for this clonotype. This chain joins TRBV7-9 and TRBJ2-1, with D tentatively TRBD2 (5 bases). The CDR3 covers 12 residues. The ends were cut back, 4 bases at V and 10 bases at J, with 11 bases in the middle. Germline values: CDR1 SEHNR, CDR2 FQNEAQ (reference sequence). The CDR3 region is CASSSRTGEQFF. The DNA of the CDR3 is TGTGCCAGCAGCTCCCGGACTGGGGAGCAGTTCTTC.

The chain is built from TRBV4-2 and TRBJ2-1; 12 bases fit TRBD2. Germline CDR1 is LGHNA and CDR2 is YNFKEQ. This CDR3 spans 15 amino acids. Trimming cost V 3 bases and J 6 bases; bases outside gene matches: 3. The CDR3 sequence: CASSQTSGSANEQFF. The CDR3 nucleotides are TGTGCCAGCAGCCAGACTAGCGGGAGTGCCAATGAGCAGTTCTTC.

There are many counts of this clonotype. The gene calls are TRBV15 and TRBJ2-7; D might be TRBD2 (6 bases). CDR1 LNHNV and CDR2 YYDKDF come from the germline V gene (reference sequence). Trimming left V 3 bases short and J 3 bases short, with 18 bases between. The CDR3 covers 16 residues. The CDR3: CATSSDIADMGYEQYF. The CDR3 nucleotides read TGTGCCACCAGCAGTGATATAGCGGACATGGGCTACGAGCAGTACTTC.

In this sample, this clonotype turned up many times. This CDR3 reads CASSLTLANTGELFF. CDR3 in DNA: TGTGCCAGCAGTTTAACGCTAGCGAACACCGGGGAGCTGTTTTTT. The genes are TRBV28 and TRBJ2-2; D gene unclear. Trimming took off 2 bases at V and 0 bases at J, with 7 bases between the two ends. The CDR3 runs to 15 residues. CDR1 and CDR2 from the germline V gene are MDHEN and SYDVKM.

This clonotype was counted a few times. This chain connects TRBV9 to TRBJ2-1; 9 nucleotides agree with TRBD2. The CDR3 loop spans 16 amino acids. The ends lost 0 bases at V and 4 bases at J; junction bases unmatched: 5. CDR1 SGDLS and CDR2 YYNGEE come from the germline V gene. DNA for the CDR3: TGTGCCAGCAGCGTAGAGGCTAGCGGGAAATACAATGAGCAGTTCTTC. It is translated as CASSVEASGKYNEQFF.